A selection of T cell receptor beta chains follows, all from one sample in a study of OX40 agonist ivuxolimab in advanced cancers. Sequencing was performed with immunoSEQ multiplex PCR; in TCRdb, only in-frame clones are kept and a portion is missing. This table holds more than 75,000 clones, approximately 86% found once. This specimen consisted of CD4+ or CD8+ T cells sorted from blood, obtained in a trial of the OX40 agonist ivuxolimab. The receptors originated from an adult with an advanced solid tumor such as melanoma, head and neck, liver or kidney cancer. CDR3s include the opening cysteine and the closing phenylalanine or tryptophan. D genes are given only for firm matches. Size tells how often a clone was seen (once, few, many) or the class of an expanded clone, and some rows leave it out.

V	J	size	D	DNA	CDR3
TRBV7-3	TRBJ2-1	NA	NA	TGTGCCAGCAGCCCCGGGACAATCAATGAGCAGTTCTTC	CASSPGTINEQFF
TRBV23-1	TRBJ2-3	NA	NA	TGCGCCAGCAGTAACGGAACTCCAGATACGCAGTATTTT	CASSNGTPDTQYF
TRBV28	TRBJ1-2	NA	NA	TGTGCCAGCAGACTAGGACAGTGGGATAACTATGGCTACACCTTC	CASRLGQWDNYGYTF
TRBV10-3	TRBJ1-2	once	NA	TGTGCCATCAGTGAGTCGCAGGCTCGGGAGGGCTACACCTTC	CAISESQAREGYTF
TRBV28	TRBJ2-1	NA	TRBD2	TGTGCCAGCAGTTTTCCGGGACTAGCGGGAAAGAATGAGCAGTTCTTC	CASSFPGLAGKNEQFF
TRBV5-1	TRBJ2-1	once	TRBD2	TGCGCCAGCAGCGAGACTAGCGGGGCTAACAATGAGCAGTTCTTC	CASSETSGANNEQFF
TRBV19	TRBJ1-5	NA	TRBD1	TGTGCCAGTAGCCCAGGCCTATCCAGGGGGGGACAGCCCCAGCATTTT	CASSPGLSRGGQPQHF
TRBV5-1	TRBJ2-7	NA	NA	TGCGCCAGCAGCTTGGTGGGGGCAGCGGCCTCCTACGAGCAGTACTTC	CASSLVGAAASYEQYF
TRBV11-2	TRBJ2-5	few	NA	TGTGCCAGCAGCTTAGGGGCAGAAGAGACCCAGTACTTC	CASSLGAEETQYF
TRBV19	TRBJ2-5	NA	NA	TGTGCCAGTAGTATCTTGGGAGAGACCCAGTACTTC	CASSILGETQYF
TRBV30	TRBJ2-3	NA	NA	TGTGCCTGGAGGGCACCTTCCACAGATACGCAGTATTTT	CAWRAPSTDTQYF
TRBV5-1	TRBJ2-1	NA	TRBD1	TGCGCCAGCAGCCCGGGACAGGGGGCAGCTGAGCAGTTCTTC	CASSPGQGAAEQFF
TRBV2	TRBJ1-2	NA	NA	TGTGCCAGCAGTGAAGGACAGAACTATGGCTACACCTTC	CASSEGQNYGYTF
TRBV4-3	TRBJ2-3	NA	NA	TGCGCCAGCAGCCAAGAAGCAGGGACCCACACGGCAGATACGCAGTATTTT	CASSQEAGTHTADTQYF
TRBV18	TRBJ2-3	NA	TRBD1	TGTGCCAGCTCACCTCCCCGCGGACAGGGGGGATTCACAGATACGCAGTATTTT	CASSPPRGQGGFTDTQYF
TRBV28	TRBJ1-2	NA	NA	TGTGCCAGCAGCCGTGGGCCCTATGGCTACACCTTC	CASSRGPYGYTF
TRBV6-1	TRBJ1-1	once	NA	TGTGCCAGCAGTGAAGTTCACGGTGGGGGGCCGGGACTCTTT	CASSEVHGGGPGLF
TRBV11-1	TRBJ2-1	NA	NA	TGTGCCAGCAGCTTATCCCCAACCCACAATGAGCAGTTCTTC	CASSLSPTHNEQFF
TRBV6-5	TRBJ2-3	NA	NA	TGTGCCAGCAGTTACTCGTGGAGGACAGATACGCAGTATTTT	CASSYSWRTDTQYF
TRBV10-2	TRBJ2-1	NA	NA	TGCGCCAGCAGTGAGCCCATGATTAGGTATGAGCAGTTCTTC	CASSEPMIRYEQFF
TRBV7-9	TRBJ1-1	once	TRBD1	TGTGCCAGCAGACGGACAGGGATGAACACTGAAGCTTTCTTT	CASRRTGMNTEAFF
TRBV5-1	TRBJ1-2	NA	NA	TGCGCCAGCAGGGGGGGATATGGCTACACCTTC	CASRGGYGYTF
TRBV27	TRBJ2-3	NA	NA	TGTGCCAGCAGTTTGGAAGGGTTTAAGGTCGGTACGCAGTATTTT	CASSLEGFKVGTQYF
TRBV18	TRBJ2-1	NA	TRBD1	TGTGCCAGCTCACGGGACAGCACCTACAATGAGCAGTTCTTC	CASSRDSTYNEQFF
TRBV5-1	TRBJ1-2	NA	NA	TGCGCCAGCACCCGGGAGCCCTTCGCTCATGGCTACACCTTC	CASTREPFAHGYTF
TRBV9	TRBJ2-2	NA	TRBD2	TGTGCCAGCAGCGTAGAGTATCTAGCGGGAACCGGGGAGCTGTTTTTT	CASSVEYLAGTGELFF
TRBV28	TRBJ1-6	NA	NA	TGTGCCAGCAGTTTAGGGGGGGGAAATTCACCCCTCCACTTT	CASSLGGGNSPLHF
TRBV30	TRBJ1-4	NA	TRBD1	TGTGCCTGGAGACGACAGGGCGGTGAAAAACTGTTTTTT	CAWRRQGGEKLFF
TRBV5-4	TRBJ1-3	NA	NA	TGTGCCAGCAGCTTGGCCTCAGGAGGAAACACCATATATTTT	CASSLASGGNTIYF
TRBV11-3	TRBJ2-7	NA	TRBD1	TGTGCCAGCTCCAAAGGGGGCGGCTACGAGCAGTACTTC	CASSKGGGYEQYF
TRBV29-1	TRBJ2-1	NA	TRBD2	TGCAGCGTCGACCCCAGTAGCGGGTCCTACAATGAGCAGTTCTTC	CSVDPSSGSYNEQFF
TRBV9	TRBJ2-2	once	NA	TGTGCCAGCAGCCCAGAAAGAGGGACGGCGAACACCGGGGAGCTGTTTTTT	CASSPERGTANTGELFF
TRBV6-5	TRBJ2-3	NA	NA	TGTGCCAGCAGTTACTCGGCGGTCCTCACAGATACGCAGTATTTT	CASSYSAVLTDTQYF
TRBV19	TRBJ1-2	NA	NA	TGTGCCAGTAGCCCGACAGGCGACTATGGCTACACCTTC	CASSPTGDYGYTF
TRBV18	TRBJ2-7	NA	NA	TGTGCCAGCTCAACGGGACTTGCCTACGAGCAGTACTTC	CASSTGLAYEQYF
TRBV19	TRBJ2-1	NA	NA	TGTGCCAGTAGTTCCCTGGGGGCATACAATGAGCAGTTCTTC	CASSSLGAYNEQFF
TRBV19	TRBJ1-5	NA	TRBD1	TGTGCCAGTAGTACCGGACAGGGCGGATCTAGCAATCAGCCCCAGCATTTT	CASSTGQGGSSNQPQHF
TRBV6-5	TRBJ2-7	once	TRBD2	TGTGCCAGCATTGACACGACTAGCGGCCACGAGCAGTACTTC	CASIDTTSGHEQYF
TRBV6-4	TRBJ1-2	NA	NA	TGTGCCAGCAGTGACCCCCCAGGGCGCGACTATGGCTACACCTTC	CASSDPPGRDYGYTF
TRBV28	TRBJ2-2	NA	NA	TGTGCCGCAGGCTACGGGGAGCTGTTTTTT	CAAGYGELFF
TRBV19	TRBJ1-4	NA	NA	TGTGCCAGTAGTAGGACACCACAGGGTGGGAATGAAAAACTGTTTTTT	CASSRTPQGGNEKLFF
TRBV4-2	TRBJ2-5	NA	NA	TGTGCCAGCAGCCAAGACATCCAGATTCAAGAGACCCAGTACTTC	CASSQDIQIQETQYF
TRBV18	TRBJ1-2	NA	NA	TGTGCCAGCTCACCAAACTCGGGGGGCCTAGGCTACACCTTC	CASSPNSGGLGYTF
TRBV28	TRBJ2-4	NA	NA	TGTGCCAGCAGGCAGGGAGACATTCAGTACTTC	CASRQGDIQYF
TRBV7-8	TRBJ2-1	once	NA	TGTGCCAGCAGCTTCGGGGTCAGCTCCTACAATGAGCAGTTCTTC	CASSFGVSSYNEQFF
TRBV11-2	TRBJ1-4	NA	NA	TGTGCCAGCAGCTCCTGGACGGCGGGGAAAAATGAAAAACTGTTTTTT	CASSSWTAGKNEKLFF
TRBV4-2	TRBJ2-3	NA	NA	TGTGCCAGCAGCCCCAGAACCACGGAAAAAGATACGCAGTATTTT	CASSPRTTEKDTQYF
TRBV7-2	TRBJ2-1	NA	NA	TGTGCCAGCAGCTCTTGGGGGGGCGACGATGAGCAGTTCTTC	CASSSWGGDDEQFF
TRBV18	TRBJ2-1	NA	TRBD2	TGTGCCAGCTCCCCCCGGGAGGGCCGGTACAATGAGCAGTTCTTC	CASSPREGRYNEQFF
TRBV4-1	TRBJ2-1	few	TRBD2	TGCGCCAGCAGCCAGACCCTTGGCGGGAGCGAGGTTGAGCAGTTCTTC	CASSQTLGGSEVEQFF
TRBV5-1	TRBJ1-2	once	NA	TGCGCCAGCAGCTCCTCGGGGACCCAAGTCGGGGGCTACACCTTC	CASSSSGTQVGGYTF
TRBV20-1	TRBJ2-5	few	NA	TGCAGTGCTAGATCTGGAGAGACCCAGTACTTC	CSARSGETQYF
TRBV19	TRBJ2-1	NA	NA	TGTGCCAGTAGTCAACAGGGCTACAATGAGCAGTTCTTC	CASSQQGYNEQFF